This TCR beta chain was identified in a study of identical twins. cDNA molecules carried unique molecular identifiers, and template switching added a universal primer site. TCRdb itself ran the 5' RACE reads through MiXCR, one entry per CDR3 protein. The repertoire holds around 230,000 distinct CDR3 sequences, less than 10% seen once, with roughly 5% in the top ten. The CDR3 extends over 13 amino acids. The ends were cut back, 1 base at V and 5 bases at J, with 6 bases in the middle. Germline loops: CDR1 SGHKS, CDR2 YYEKEE (reference sequence). This clonotype was seen a handful of times. The sequence derives from a woman aged 18-30 years in good health. Sequenced input: memory (CD45RO+) T cells sorted from blood. The V gene is TRBV5-5, the J gene TRBJ2-2; D uncertain. The chain's CDR3 is CASSLHLTGELFF. The CDR3 DNA follows: TGTGCCAGCAGCTTGCACTTAACCGGGGAGCTGTTTTTT. Full variable domain (outside the CDR3, taken from reference TRBV5-5 and TRBJ2-2): DAGVTQSPTHLIKTRGQQVTLRCSPISGHKSVSWYQQVLGQGPQFIFQYYEKEERGRGNFPDRFSARQFPNYSSELNVNALLLGDSALYLCASSLHLTGELFFGEGSRLTVL.